Each of the 15 T cell receptor beta chains below was sequenced from the same sample in a study of T cells in Graves' hyperthyroidism and ophthalmopathy. Authors of the study amplified TCR beta CDR3 regions from RNA transcripts. HTBI primers drove first-round RT-PCR of the TCR CDR3. TCRdb independently ran MiXCR on the multiplex PCR reads; one entry per CDR3 protein. The sample includes roughly 580,000 distinct CDR3 sequences, roughly 14% seen only once; the top ten take more than 4.5%. The specimen sequenced was blood. Receptors were obtained from a woman aged 25-40 years with Graves' hyperthyroidism that later progressed to Graves' ophthalmopathy.

V gene TRBV6-1 combines with J gene TRBJ2-2; no clear D gene. Trimming removed 7 bases at V and 2 bases at J, with 17 bases between. This CDR3 has 16 amino acids. Germline-derived CDR1 and CDR2 are MNHNS and SASEGT. CDR3 in DNA: TGTGCCAGCACCCCGGTGGGTTGGCCTAACACCGGGGAGCTGTTTTTT. Translating gives CASTPVGWPNTGELFF.

This clonotype was detected only a few times. The chain recombines TRBV7-8 with TRBJ2-7, with D perhaps matching TRBD2 (6 bases). Trimming pared 0 bases from V and 3 bases from J, leaving 12 bases between. The CDR3 is 15 residues long. Germline lookup yields CDR1 SGHVS and CDR2 FQNEAQ. For the CDR3, the DNA is TGTGCCAGCAGCTTAGCCCCAGCGGGCATCTACGAGCAGTACTTC. It yields the protein CASSLAPAGIYEQYF.

This clonotype was seen repeatedly, ten times or more. In DNA form, the CDR3 reads TGTGCCAGCAGTCGACTCGAGGATACGCAGTATTTT. It is translated as CASSRLEDTQYF. The chain has TRBV27 and TRBJ2-3; no definite D call. This CDR3 has 12 residues. V was trimmed by 5 bases and J by 6 bases, leaving 9 bases between them. The germline V gene has CDR1 MNHEY and CDR2 SMNVEV (reference sequence).

This clonotype was seen more than once but under ten times. This sequence joins TRBV5-1 and TRBJ2-5; D is ambiguous. From germline, CDR1 is SGHRS and CDR2 YFSETQ. The V end lost 4 bases, the J end lost 1 base, and 14 bases lay between the germline ends. The CDR3 extends over 15 amino acids. The CDR3 coding sequence is TGCGCCAGCAGCCCCGGAACACCCTCCCAAGAGACCCAGTACTTC. The encoded protein is CASSPGTPSQETQYF.

This clonotype was seen repeatedly, ten times or more. In nucleotides, the CDR3 is TGTGCCACCAGCCCAGGGAAGAACCGCGAGCAGTACTTC. This translates into CATSPGKNREQYF. The rearrangement joins TRBV24-1 to TRBJ2-7; the D gene is possibly TRBD1 (5 bases). CDR1 KGHDR and CDR2 SFDVKD come from the germline V gene. Trimming cost V 7 bases and J 6 bases, with 15 bases left between them. The CDR3 runs to 13 residues.

Many counts were recorded for this clonotype. The CDR3 nucleotides read TGTGCCACCAGTGACAGGGGCTATGGCTACACCTTC. Encoded protein: CATSDRGYGYTF. The chain joins TRBV24-1 to TRBJ1-2, with a possible D match to TRBD1 (6 bases). Germline V gene data show CDR1 as KGHDR and CDR2 as SFDVKD. There are 12 residues in the CDR3. V gave up 4 bases and J gave up 4 bases, with 6 bases separating them.

The rearrangement joins TRBV19 to TRBJ2-5; no definite D call. V was trimmed by 3 bases and J by 0 bases, leaving 2 bases between them. The germline gives CDR1 LNHDA, CDR2 SQIVND (reference sequence). The CDR3 is 12 amino acids. CDR3 sequence reads: CASSMDQETQYF. Written as DNA, the CDR3 is TGTGCCAGTAGTATGGACCAAGAGACCCAGTACTTC.

The J gene is TRBJ2-5, the V gene TRBV4-1; D remains ambiguous. CDR1 is MGHRA and CDR2 is YSYEKL in the germline V gene. The ends were cut back, 3 bases at V and 0 bases at J, with 5 bases in the middle. The CDR3 sequence is 13 residues long. The CDR3 reads CASSHWDQETQYF. The DNA for the CDR3 is TGCGCCAGCAGCCACTGGGACCAAGAGACCCAGTACTTC.

Details on this clonotype: Germline is not matched at one junction end, which may reflect a read error. The chain is built from TRBV20-1 and TRBJ1-5, with TRBD1 identical over 10 bases. Germline V CDR1 and CDR2: DFQATT, SNEGSKA (reference sequence). The CDR3 contains 14 residues. In nucleotides, the CDR3 is TGCAGTGCTATCCGGACAGGGGGAAATCAGGCCCAGCATTTT. Protein product: CSAIRTGGNQAQHF.

This clonotype was counted at least ten times. Here the CDR3 DNA reads TGTGCCAGCGGAGGACTAGCGGGAGGTTACGGGGAGCTGTTTTTT. Its protein is CASGGLAGGYGELFF. The rearrangement uses TRBV6-1 and TRBJ2-2; 14 bases agree with TRBD2. CDR3 length: 15 amino acids. The V gene end was trimmed by 8 bases and the J gene end by 7 bases; junction bases not matched to a gene: 6. Germline V gene data show CDR1 as MNHNS and CDR2 as SASEGT.

The V and J genes are TRBV5-1 and TRBJ1-4, with D possibly TRBD1 on 5 matching bases. This CDR3 has 15 amino acids. V was shortened by 0 bases and J by 7 bases, with 13 bases between the two germline ends. CDR1 is SGHRS, CDR2 YFSETQ, per germline. CDR3: CASSLDGRAGEKLFF. In nucleotides, the CDR3 is TGCGCCAGCAGCTTGGACGGCAGGGCCGGTGAAAAACTGTTTTTT.

The gene calls are TRBV19 and TRBJ2-1; 7 nucleotides agree with TRBD2. V dropped 6 bases and J dropped 1; count of bases not matched to a gene: 6. The germline V gene has CDR1 LNHDA and CDR2 SQIVND (reference sequence). This CDR3 region has 15 residues. The CDR3, as DNA: TGTGCCAGTAGGGGGGGGATAGGTTCCTACAATGAGCAGTTCTTC. Translated, it gives CASRGGIGSYNEQFF. Supplemented by reference TRBV19 and TRBJ2-1, the full variable domain reads DGGITQSPKYLFRKEGQNVTLSCEQNLNHDAMYWYRQDPGQGLRLIYYSQIVNDFQKGDIAEGYSVSREKKESFPLTVTSAQKNPTAFYLCASRGGIGSYNEQFFGPGTRLTVL.

The V call is TRBV28, the J call TRBJ2-1, with 11 nucleotides matching TRBD2. The J segment lost 8 bases and the V segment lost 5 bases, leaving 11 bases of the junction unmatched. CDR1 is MDHEN, CDR2 SYDVKM, per germline. The CDR3 runs 16 residues. The CDR3 sequence is CASSRNSGRARDEQFF. DNA of the CDR3: TGTGCCAGCAGTCGAAATAGCGGGAGGGCCAGGGATGAGCAGTTCTTC.

Ten or more counts support this clonotype. The chain carries TRBV10-3 and TRBJ2-5; TRBD1 agrees at 9 bases. Germline loops: CDR1 ENHRY, CDR2 SYGVKD. Losses at the gene ends were 4 bases for V and 2 bases for J; bases not matched to a gene: 8. The CDR3 has 16 residues. The CDR3 coding sequence is TGTGCCATCAGTGGGAGGGTAGGGACAGGGCAAGAGACCCAGTACTTC. Translated: CAISGRVGTGQETQYF.

In its sample, this clonotype was seen many times. The chain couples TRBV7-9 to TRBJ1-6; D not resolved. The CDR3 is 14 residues long. V was trimmed by 6 bases and J by 7 bases, leaving 13 bases between them. CDR1 SEHNR and CDR2 FQNEAQ come from the germline V gene (reference sequence). DNA of the CDR3: TGTGCCAGCAGTCGACTCCCAGGCAATTCACCCCTCCACTTT. Protein: CASSRLPGNSPLHF. Supplemented by reference TRBV7-9 and TRBJ1-6, the full variable domain reads DTGVSQNPRHKITKRGQNVTFRCDPISEHNRLYWYRQTLGQGPEFLTYFQNEAQLEKSRLLSDRFSAERPKGSFSTLEIQRTEQGDSAMYLCASSRLPGNSPLHFGNGTRLTVT.